Following are 17 T cell receptor beta chains from one sample sequenced in a study of OX40 agonist ivuxolimab in advanced cancers. Libraries were prepared by immunoSEQ multiplex PCR; TCRdb keeps only in-frame clonotypes and omits some of them. The sample holds 60,000 to 90,000 clones; about 81% are singletons and the top ten take approximately 5%. The sample in question was CD4+ or CD8+ T cells sorted from blood, obtained in a trial of the OX40 agonist ivuxolimab. These TCRs come from an adult with an advanced solid tumor such as melanoma, head and neck, liver or kidney cancer.

This clone was seen a handful of times. The chain has TRBV5-1 and TRBJ1-1; the match to TRBD1 covers 7 bases. Germline CDR1 is SGHRS and CDR2 is YFSETQ. This CDR3 contains 13 residues. Trimming took 0 bases from V and 7 from J; bases not matched to a gene: 3. For the CDR3, the DNA is TGCGCCAGCAGCTTGGCCCGGACAGGTGAAGCTTTCTTT. It yields the protein CASSLARTGEAFF.

This clone has only a few counts. The CDR3 region has the DNA TGTGCCAGCAAGAGGGAGGGAGGGACAGGTTTCTACGAGCAGTACTTC. Its translation: CASKREGGTGFYEQYF. This chain joins TRBV27 and TRBJ2-7; maybe TRBD1 (8 bases). With 7 bases removed from V and 3 bases from J, the gap between germline ends came to 22 bases. Germline CDR1 MNHEY, CDR2 SMNVEV (reference sequence). The CDR3 length is 16 residues.

The J gene is TRBJ2-5, the V gene TRBV15; D is unclear. From germline, CDR1 is LNHNV and CDR2 YYDKDF (reference sequence). This CDR3 comprises 14 residues. The V and J ends lost 0 bases and 2 bases respectively, with 7 bases between them. The CDR3 here is CATSRDEGQETQYF. CDR3 in DNA: TGTGCCACCAGCAGAGATGAAGGACAAGAGACCCAGTACTTC.

The chain couples TRBV7-8 to TRBJ1-1; TRBD1 agrees at 8 bases. J was trimmed by 7 bases and V by 4 bases; bases with no gene match: 8. Germline V gene data show CDR1 as SGHVS and CDR2 as FQNEAQ. The length of the CDR3 is 14 residues. The CDR3 sequence: CASSSSTGGGEAFF. As DNA, the CDR3 is TGTGCCAGCAGCTCGTCCACAGGGGGAGGTGAAGCTTTCTTT. The variable domain in full, completed from reference TRBV7-8 and TRBJ1-1, reads GAGVSQSPRYKVAKRGQDVALRCDPISGHVSLFWYQQALGQGPEFLTYFQNEAQLDKSGLPSDRFFAERPEGSVSTLKIQRTQQEDSAVYLCASSSSTGGGEAFFGQGTRLTVV.

The genes are TRBV7-9 and TRBJ1-2, with 7 bases identical to TRBD1. The CDR3 totals 15 residues. The ends lost 1 base at V and 5 bases at J; junction bases unmatched: 7. Germline CDR1 is SEHNR and CDR2 is FQNEAQ (reference sequence). CDR3 residues: CASSLVVRGEYGYTF. The CDR3 DNA sequence: TGTGCCAGCAGCTTAGTAGTCAGGGGGGAGTATGGCTACACCTTC.

The genes are TRBV19 and TRBJ1-1; D gene unclear. Between the trimmed V and J ends, which lost 3 bases and 11 bases, there was a span of 10 bases. The germline CDR1 and CDR2 sequences are LNHDA and SQIVND (reference sequence). The CDR3 is 11 residues long. The CDR3 sequence is CASSILRRAFF. CDR3 coding DNA: TGTGCCAGTAGTATCCTCCGTCGCGCTTTCTTT.

The sample holds a few counts of this clone. The CDR3 nucleotides are TGTGCCAGCAGCGCACAGGGGGGCAATCAGCCCCAGCATTTT. It specifies CASSAQGGNQPQHF. The rearrangement links TRBV9 to TRBJ1-5; 8 bases fit TRBD1. Germline V lookup: CDR1 SGDLS, CDR2 YYNGEE. Trimming removed 3 bases from V and 2 bases from J; junction bases left unmatched: 1. The CDR3 sequence is 14 residues long.

The chain combines TRBV2 with TRBJ2-3, with 12 bases fitting TRBD1. V lost 6 bases to trimming and J lost 5 bases; unmatched junction nucleotides: 6. This CDR3 region has 15 residues. CDR1 is SNHLY, CDR2 FYNNEI, per germline. This CDR3 is CASSRDRGPEDTQYF. Here the CDR3 DNA reads TGTGCCAGCAGCCGGGACAGGGGGCCAGAAGATACGCAGTATTTT.

This clone has a single count. V is TRBV29-1 and J is TRBJ2-2, with D maybe TRBD1 (7 bases). With 4 bases removed from V and 3 bases from J, the gap between germline ends came to 12 bases. This CDR3 has 14 amino acids. Per the germline V gene, CDR1 is SQVTM and CDR2 is ANQGSEA. The CDR3 spells CSVAGQRDTGELFF. CDR3 bases: TGCAGCGTTGCGGGACAGCGGGACACCGGGGAGCTGTTTTTT.

Here the CDR3 DNA reads TGTGCCAGCAGCTTGTGGGAGGGGGTCTCGGATCAGCCCCAGCATTTT. Amino acids: CASSLWEGVSDQPQHF. The chain combines TRBV5-6 with TRBJ1-5; TRBD1 is a possible D gene (6 bases). This CDR3 has 16 residues. The germline V gene encodes CDR1 SGHDT and CDR2 YYEEEE. The V gene lost 1 base and the J gene lost 5 bases, with 16 bases spanning the gap.

The rearrangement uses TRBV4-3 and TRBJ2-5, with unresolved D. This CDR3 has 13 amino acids. CDR1 is LGHNA, CDR2 YSLEER, per germline. V lost 6 bases and J lost 7, with 15 bases in between. The DNA of the CDR3 is TGCGCCAGCAGTGCGGCGGCCTCGGGGACCCAGTACTTC. Its translation is CASSAAASGTQYF.

This clone has only one observation. The rearrangement joins TRBV7-3 to TRBJ1-1; 8 nucleotides line up with TRBD1. The V gene end was trimmed by 5 bases and the J gene end by 3 bases; junction bases not matched to a gene: 5. CDR3 size: 14 residues. Germline CDR1 is SGHTA and CDR2 is FQGTGA. The DNA of the CDR3 is TGTGCCAGCAGCCTACAGGGGGGAGACACTGAAGCTTTCTTT. It encodes CASSLQGGDTEAFF.

This clone was counted only a few times. The rearrangement links TRBV7-9 to TRBJ1-6; unclear D gene. Trimming left V 4 bases short and J 13 bases short, with 2 bases between. Germline CDR1 SEHNR, CDR2 FQNEAQ (reference sequence). The CDR3 covers 9 residues. This CDR3 reads CASSSPLHF. CDR3 bases: TGTGCCAGCAGCTCGCCCCTCCACTTT.

The genes are TRBV7-2 and TRBJ2-1; 8 bases map to TRBD1. Trimming took 5 bases from V and 6 from J; bases not matched to a gene: 3. CDR3 size: 13 residues. Per germline, CDR1 SGHTA and CDR2 FQGNSA. The CDR3 DNA sequence: TGTGCCAGCAGCAAACAGGGGGTCAATGAGCAGTTCTTC. Translation: CASSKQGVNEQFF.

The rearrangement uses TRBV29-1 and TRBJ2-7; D is ambiguous. The V end was cut by 7 bases, the J end by 2 bases, with 12 bases between. The CDR3 is made up of 12 amino acids. CDR1 and CDR2 from the germline V gene are SQVTM and ANQGSEA. The DNA of the CDR3 is TGCAGCGCCAGAATAGAAGCCTACGAGCAGTACTTC. Translated: CSARIEAYEQYF.

The rearrangement links TRBV21-1 to TRBJ2-2; TRBD1, the table's D call, lacks a check against the DNA. TRBV21-1 corresponds to a pseudogene. The CDR3 extends over 15 amino acids. The DNA of the CDR3 is TGTGCCAGCAGCAATAAACAGGGGGGCACCGGGGAGCTGTTTTTT. Translated, it gives CASSNKQGGTGELFF.

The rearrangement links TRBV27 to TRBJ2-5, with 10 bases matching TRBD1. V shed 6 bases, J shed 11 bases, and the junction held 12 bases outside the gene matches. The CDR3 is 14 amino acids. Germline V CDR1 and CDR2: MNHEY, SMNVEV (reference sequence). The CDR3 protein is CASRTGTGVMEQYF. The CDR3 coding sequence is TGTGCCAGCAGAACCGGGACAGGGGTTATGGAGCAGTACTTC.